What follows are 17 T cell receptor beta chains derived from one specimen sequenced in a study of cytomegalovirus exposure and HLA in healthy donors. The PCR made use of 60 Vbeta and 13 Jbeta primers. This table comes from immunoSEQ multiplex PCR, and its TCRdb copy is limited to in-frame clones, with some not included. The data show approximately 100,000 clones, 75% to 80% seen once. The sequencing input was PBMCs. The receptors derive from a woman in her thirties or forties in good health and CMV-seropositive.

The V gene is TRBV30, the J gene TRBJ1-2; weak D call: TRBD1 (6 bases). The ends were cut back, 3 bases at V and 8 bases at J, with 13 bases in the middle. The CDR3 is 12 residues long. The germline V gene has CDR1 GTSNPN and CDR2 SVGIG (reference sequence). The CDR3 is CAWRARQGGYTF. Here the CDR3 DNA reads TGTGCCTGGAGGGCCCGGCAGGGGGGCTACACCTTC. Filled out from reference TRBV30 and TRBJ1-2, the complete variable domain reads SQTIHQWPATLVQPVGSPLSLECTVEGTSNPNLYWYRQAAGRGLQLLFYSVGIGQISSEVPQNLSASRPQDRQFILSSKKLLLSDSGFYLCAWRARQGGYTFGSGTRLTVV.

The chain uses TRBV30 and TRBJ2-1; 14 bases match TRBD2. Germline V lookup: CDR1 GTSNPN, CDR2 SVGIG (reference sequence). This CDR3 contains 12 residues. V shed 5 bases and J 13 bases; nucleotides not matched to a gene: 4. Here the CDR3 DNA reads TGTGCCTGGGAGGGACTAGCGGGGGCCCAGTTCTTC. Protein: CAWEGLAGAQFF. The complete variable domain, with remaining parts taken from reference TRBV30 and TRBJ2-1, reads SQTIHQWPATLVQPVGSPLSLECTVEGTSNPNLYWYRQAAGRGLQLLFYSVGIGQISSEVPQNLSASRPQDRQFILSSKKLLLSDSGFYLCAWEGLAGAQFFGPGTRLTVL.

J is TRBJ2-7 and V is TRBV30; 7 positions match TRBD1. The CDR3 has 13 amino acids. Trimming cost V 1 base and J 2 bases; bases outside gene matches: 2. The germline V gene has CDR1 GTSNPN and CDR2 SVGIG (reference sequence). The CDR3 coding sequence is TGTGCCTGGAGTGCGGGACAGACCTACGAGCAGTACTTC. Protein sequence: CAWSAGQTYEQYF. The entire variable domain, with the rest obtained from reference TRBV30 and TRBJ2-7, is as follows: SQTIHQWPATLVQPVGSPLSLECTVEGTSNPNLYWYRQAAGRGLQLLFYSVGIGQISSEVPQNLSASRPQDRQFILSSKKLLLSDSGFYLCAWSAGQTYEQYFGPGTRLTVT.

This chain joins TRBV20-1 and TRBJ1-2, with D possibly TRBD1 on 5 matching bases. CDR1 and CDR2 (germline): DFQATT, SNEGSKA (reference sequence). This CDR3 has 11 residues. Trimming shortened V by 5 bases and J by 4 bases, and 8 bases separated the two germline ends. The CDR3 region is CSAPDTYGYTF. CDR3 nucleotides: TGCAGTGCTCCGGACACCTATGGCTACACCTTC.

The chain joins TRBV25-1 to TRBJ2-1; the match to TRBD2 covers 7 bases. The CDR3 covers 12 residues. Germline CDR1 and CDR2: MGHDK and SYGVNS. The J segment lost 10 bases and the V segment lost 5 bases, leaving 5 bases of the junction unmatched. Here the CDR3 reads CASSQSGAEQFF. In nucleotides, the CDR3 is TGTGCCAGCAGTCAGAGCGGGGCCGAGCAGTTCTTC.

This chain links TRBV7-8 with TRBJ2-7; D perhaps matches TRBD1 (5 bases). CDR3 size: 14 residues. The germline V gene encodes CDR1 SGHVS and CDR2 FQNEAQ. Trimming stripped 1 base from V and 2 bases from J, with 9 bases between. The CDR3 loop is CASSLGPTAYEQYF. CDR3 nucleotides: TGTGCCAGCAGCTTAGGACCGACAGCCTACGAGCAGTACTTC.

This clone was recorded once. The rearrangement uses TRBV14 and TRBJ2-2, with TRBD2 matching 10 bases. Trimming cost V 6 bases and J 5 bases; bases outside gene matches: 6. CDR3 length: 15 residues. The germline CDR1 and CDR2 sequences are SGHDN and FVKESK. The DNA for the CDR3 is TGTGCCAGCAGTGCAAGCGGGGGGGCTACCGGGGAGCTGTTTTTT. It is translated as CASSASGGATGELFF.

This chain connects TRBV2 to TRBJ1-1, with 7 bases that match TRBD1. Looked up from germline, CDR1 is SNHLY and CDR2 is FYNNEI. CDR3 length: 14 residues. Trimming removed 6 bases from V and 4 bases from J; junction bases left unmatched: 8. The CDR3 DNA sequence: TGTGCCAGCAGGGACAAGAGACAGGGCACTGAAGCTTTCTTT. The encoded protein is CASRDKRQGTEAFF.

This sequence joins TRBV7-6 and TRBJ2-7, with D tentatively TRBD1 (6 bases). The V and J ends lost 7 bases and 3 bases respectively, with 16 bases between them. Germline values: CDR1 SGHVS, CDR2 FNYEAQ. The CDR3 runs to 14 residues. The CDR3, as DNA: TGTGCCAGCACGGCTAGTAGAGGGGGCTACGAGCAGTACTTC. Translating it yields CASTASRGGYEQYF.

The chain carries TRBV7-9 and TRBJ2-1, with 9 nucleotides matching TRBD1. The germline gives CDR1 SEHNR, CDR2 FQNEAQ (reference sequence). J lost 2 bases, V lost 6 bases, and 11 bases had no gene match. CDR3 length: 17 residues. The chain's CDR3 is CASSHMPGQGPYNEQFF. The CDR3 DNA reads TGTGCCAGCAGTCACATGCCGGGACAGGGTCCCTACAATGAGCAGTTCTTC.

The genes are TRBV28 and TRBJ2-7, with D maybe TRBD1 (7 bases). CDR1 MDHEN and CDR2 SYDVKM come from the germline V gene. Between the trimmed V and J ends, which lost 4 bases and 7 bases, there was a span of 11 bases. The CDR3 has 12 amino acids. Here the CDR3 reads CASSSGGREQYF. DNA of the CDR3: TGTGCCAGCAGTTCAGGGGGGAGAGAGCAGTACTTC.

This chain joins TRBV6-1 and TRBJ1-5; D may be TRBD1 (6 bases). This CDR3 has 16 amino acids. The germline gives CDR1 MNHNS, CDR2 SASEGT. V was trimmed by 2 bases and J by 9 bases, leaving 20 bases between them. The CDR3 DNA reads as TGTGCCAGCAGTGAATATTACTCAGGGGAGCCCTGGCCCCAGCATTTT. It yields the protein CASSEYYSGEPWPQHF.

This clone appeared a few times. The gene calls are TRBV18 and TRBJ1-1; no clear D. V was trimmed by 2 bases and J by 5 bases, leaving 12 bases between them. Per the germline V gene, CDR1 is KGHSH and CDR2 is LQKENI. This CDR3 is built from 14 residues. For the CDR3, the DNA is TGTGCCAGCTCACCATCCGGGAGAGGGACTGAAGCTTTCTTT. Residues: CASSPSGRGTEAFF.

This clone has only a few counts. The CDR3 sequence: CASTEDRTYEQYF. The CDR3, as DNA: TGTGCCAGCACGGAGGACAGGACCTACGAGCAGTACTTC. The chain links TRBV2 to TRBJ2-7; 7 bases line up with TRBD1. V lost 7 bases and J lost 2; bases outside the gene matches: 5. Germline values: CDR1 SNHLY, CDR2 FYNNEI. The CDR3 sequence is 13 residues long.

The chain is built from TRBV5-1 and TRBJ2-1; 7 nucleotides align to TRBD1. V lost 4 bases and J lost 10; bases outside the gene matches: 14. There are 15 residues in the CDR3. CDR1 is SGHRS and CDR2 is YFSETQ in the germline V gene. CDR3 loop: CASSLGQVTPGEQFF. CDR3 DNA: TGCGCCAGCAGCCTCGGACAGGTAACCCCTGGGGAGCAGTTCTTC.

The rearrangement joins TRBV10-3 to TRBJ1-1, with D uncertain. The CDR3 sequence is 14 residues long. V gave up 7 bases and J gave up 0 bases, with 12 bases separating them. Germline V gives CDR1 ENHRY, CDR2 SYGVKD. The CDR3 protein is CAIKNRAMNTEAFF. In DNA, the CDR3 is TGTGCCATCAAGAACAGAGCCATGAACACTGAAGCTTTCTTT.

This rearrangement joins TRBV4-1 to TRBJ2-1; no reliable D call. V shed 6 bases and J shed 10 bases, with 16 bases lying between them. The length of the CDR3 is 13 residues. CDR1 and CDR2 (germline): MGHRA, YSYEKL. DNA for the CDR3: TGCGCCAGCAGACCACCCGGCTGGGCCGAGCAGTTCTTC. Its translation: CASRPPGWAEQFF.